Listed here are 25 T cell receptor beta chains from one sample, sequenced in a study of blood T cell repertoires in COVID-19. Only in-frame clones appear in the TCRdb table, and some are missing; sequencing was by immunoSEQ multiplex PCR. The sample has about 72,000 clones; around 83% are singletons. The sample consisted of peripheral blood. These receptors came from a woman of 80 years or more with active or convalescent COVID-19.

The chain has TRBV6-2 or TRBV6-3 and TRBJ1-5, with D tentatively TRBD1 (5 bases). The CDR3 consists of 12 residues. The V gene lost 5 bases and the J gene lost 9 bases, with 11 bases spanning the gap. Germline values: CDR1 MNHEY, CDR2 SVGEGT. The CDR3 DNA reads as TGTGCCAGCAGTGCACAGGTATGGCCCCAGCATTTT. Translated, it gives CASSAQVWPQHF.

This chain joins TRBV7-7 and TRBJ2-1; TRBD2 aligns across 9 bases. Germline V gives CDR1 SSHAT, CDR2 FNYEAQ (reference sequence). Trimming cost V 1 base and J 7 bases; bases outside gene matches: 2. The CDR3 covers 14 residues. The CDR3 protein is CASSLVSGGNEQFF. CDR3 DNA: TGTGCCAGCAGCTTAGTGAGCGGGGGGAATGAGCAGTTCTTC.

This clone showed up just a few times. The chain's CDR3 is CASRPVQGMNTEAFF. The DNA of the CDR3 is TGTGCCAGCAGACCCGTACAGGGGATGAACACTGAAGCTTTCTTT. The chain links TRBV2 to TRBJ1-1, with 7 bases lining up with TRBD1. The CDR3 has 15 residues. Germline V lookup: CDR1 SNHLY, CDR2 FYNNEI. After removal of 6 bases from V and 0 bases from J, the junction contained 7 bases not matched to a gene. Using reference TRBV2 and TRBJ1-1 for the parts outside the CDR3, the full variable domain is EPEVTQTPSHQVTQMGQEVILRCVPISNHLYFYWYRQILGQKVEFLVSFYNNEISEKSEIFDDQFSVERPDGSNFTLKIRSTKLEDSAMYFCASRPVQGMNTEAFFGQGTRLTVV.

This chain connects TRBV27 to TRBJ2-6; tentatively, D is TRBD2 (6 bases). The CDR3 runs 16 residues. V lost 8 bases, J lost 0 bases, and 14 bases lay in between. Germline V gene lookup returns CDR1 MNHEY and CDR2 SMNVEV (reference sequence). The CDR3 DNA sequence: TGTGCCAGCTCAAGGACTACCAACTCTGGGGCCAACGTCCTGACTTTC. It encodes CASSRTTNSGANVLTF.

V gene TRBV11-2 combines with J gene TRBJ1-1, with no clear D. CDR1 and CDR2 from the germline V gene are SGHAT and FQNNGV. The V and J ends lost 3 bases and 2 bases respectively, with 13 bases between them. The CDR3 spans 15 residues. CDR3 sequence: CASSLSFTVNTEAFF. CDR3 nucleotides: TGTGCCAGCAGCTTGAGCTTCACGGTAAACACTGAAGCTTTCTTT.

This chain links TRBV2 with TRBJ2-5, with TRBD2 as a possible D gene (5 bases). Germline V gene lookup returns CDR1 SNHLY and CDR2 FYNNEI. The V end was cut by 3 bases, the J end by 0 bases, with 8 bases between. The CDR3 runs 14 residues. DNA for the CDR3: TGTGCCAGCAGTGAGAGAGGGAACCAAGAGACCCAGTACTTC. It encodes CASSERGNQETQYF.

The chain employs TRBV6-5 and TRBJ2-5, with a possible D match to TRBD2 (6 bases). This CDR3 is built from 13 residues. Trimming removed 6 bases from V and 5 bases from J, with 13 bases in between. Germline lookup yields CDR1 MNHEY and CDR2 SVGAGI. CDR3 amino acids: CASRRRGGETQYF. In nucleotides, the CDR3 is TGTGCCAGCAGGAGGAGGGGCGGGGAGACCCAGTACTTC.

The chain is built from TRBV7-8 and TRBJ1-5; possibly TRBD1 for D (5 bases). V lost 5 bases and J 6 bases, leaving 20 bases between the germline ends. CDR3 length: 16 residues. Germline V gene data show CDR1 as SGHVS and CDR2 as FQNEAQ. The CDR3 here is CASSRGSSGAAQPQHF. Written as DNA, the CDR3 is TGTGCCAGCAGCCGAGGGAGTAGCGGGGCAGCTCAGCCCCAGCATTTT.

J is TRBJ1-6 and V is TRBV6-5, with TRBD1 identical over 7 bases. The CDR3 runs 15 residues. Losses at the gene ends were 7 bases for V and 10 bases for J; bases not matched to a gene: 13. Germline V lookup: CDR1 MNHEY, CDR2 SVGAGI. The CDR3 loop reads CASKRQGESGSPLHF. The CDR3 DNA reads as TGTGCCAGCAAACGACAGGGTGAGAGCGGCTCACCCCTCCACTTT.

The chain employs TRBV7-2 and TRBJ1-1, with a tentative D call TRBD1 (5 bases). This CDR3 is 16 amino acids long. Trimming cost V 5 bases and J 3 bases, with 19 bases left between them. The germline CDR1 and CDR2 sequences are SGHTA and FQGNSA. CDR3 region: CASSAQRSRAHTEAFF. CDR3 DNA sequence: TGTGCCAGCAGCGCCCAACGATCCAGGGCCCACACTGAAGCTTTCTTT.

Notes on this clone: Within the sample, other DNA sequences also encode this same CDR3. The CDR3 bases are TGCAGTGCTAGAAGCGCCTACGAGCAGTACTTC. This codes for CSARSAYEQYF. The J gene is TRBJ2-7, the V gene TRBV20-1; D is unresolved. This CDR3 has 11 amino acids. CDR1 is DFQATT and CDR2 is SNEGSKA in the germline V gene (reference sequence). Trimming cost V 2 bases and J 2 bases, with 4 bases left between them.

The chain couples TRBV11-2 to TRBJ2-5; 8 nucleotides line up with TRBD2. The ends lost 5 bases at V and 4 bases at J; junction bases unmatched: 6. The CDR3 spans 14 residues. The germline V gene encodes CDR1 SGHAT and CDR2 FQNNGV. CDR3 DNA: TGTGCCAGCAGCACACACCGGGGGGGAGAGACCCAGTACTTC. It is translated as CASSTHRGGETQYF.

The J gene is TRBJ2-6, the V gene TRBV30, with D maybe TRBD1 (6 bases). Germline V gene data show CDR1 as GTSNPN and CDR2 as SVGIG (reference sequence). With 5 bases removed from V and 4 bases from J, the gap between germline ends came to 6 bases. The CDR3 extends over 12 amino acids. The CDR3 DNA sequence: TGTGCCTGGGGACAGGGGGCCAACGTCCTGACTTTC. Its protein product is CAWGQGANVLTF.

The V gene is TRBV14, the J gene TRBJ1-2, with a tentative D call TRBD1 (6 bases). V was cut by 0 bases and J by 6 bases, with 14 bases left in between. The CDR3 spans 15 residues. Per the germline V gene, CDR1 is SGHDN and CDR2 is FVKESK. DNA of the CDR3: TGTGCCAGCAGCCAAGATCTGGGGGGGGCTAATGGCTACACCTTC. The encoded protein is CASSQDLGGANGYTF.

The chain is built from TRBV2 and TRBJ1-1, with D possibly being TRBD1 (6 bases). The CDR3 is made up of 14 amino acids. Germline lookup yields CDR1 SNHLY and CDR2 FYNNEI. The V end lost 4 bases, the J end lost 1 base, and 10 bases lay between the germline ends. The CDR3 loop is CASSVQQGNTEAFF. DNA of the CDR3: TGTGCCAGCAGTGTTCAACAGGGGAACACTGAAGCTTTCTTT.

In this sample, this clone turned up a few times. This chain joins TRBV14 and TRBJ2-7; possible D gene TRBD1, 6 bases. Trimming stripped 3 bases from V and 6 bases from J, with 15 bases between. This CDR3 region has 14 residues. Germline lookup yields CDR1 SGHDN and CDR2 FVKESK. CDR3 DNA: TGTGCCAGCAGCCACACAGGGAGATCAGTCGAGCAGTACTTC. It translates to CASSHTGRSVEQYF.

The chain uses TRBV2 and TRBJ1-1; TRBD1 agrees at 10 bases. Germline loops: CDR1 SNHLY, CDR2 FYNNEI. CDR3 length: 17 residues. V shed 7 bases, J shed 0 bases, and the junction held 11 bases outside the gene matches. The CDR3 here is CASTDPTGGRVNTEAFF. In DNA form, the CDR3 reads TGTGCCAGCACAGACCCGACAGGGGGCCGAGTGAACACTGAAGCTTTCTTT.

This clone was detected only once. V usage is TRBV9 and J usage is TRBJ1-1; 9 nucleotides match TRBD1. In germline, CDR1 is SGDLS, CDR2 YYNGEE. The CDR3 is made up of 14 amino acids. Trimming took 7 bases from V and 1 from J; bases not matched to a gene: 5. This CDR3 is CASGTGGGNTEAFF. CDR3 in DNA: TGTGCCAGCGGCACAGGGGGCGGGAACACTGAAGCTTTCTTT.

The CDR3 region is CATSREARILGETQYF. The CDR3 coding sequence is TGTGCCACCAGCAGAGAAGCCCGCATACTAGGGGAGACCCAGTACTTC. The chain employs TRBV15 and TRBJ2-5; D is perhaps TRBD2 (5 bases). CDR3 length: 16 amino acids. Germline CDR1 is LNHNV and CDR2 is YYDKDF (reference sequence). Trimming took 0 bases from V and 5 from J, leaving 16 bases between them.

This clone came up once. This chain uses TRBV10-2 with TRBJ2-3; 9 bases map to TRBD1. The V segment lost 6 bases and the J segment 4 bases; nucleotides outside the gene matches: 8. The CDR3 length is 15 residues. The germline V gene has CDR1 WSHSY and CDR2 SAAADI. CDR3 in amino acids: CASREPGQGSDTQYF. DNA of the CDR3: TGCGCCAGCAGAGAACCGGGACAGGGTTCAGATACGCAGTATTTT.

V usage is TRBV6-4 and J usage is TRBJ1-6; D is uncertain. V was cut by 0 bases and J by 8 bases, with 11 bases left in between. Per the germline V gene, CDR1 is MRHNA and CDR2 is SNTAGT. This CDR3 spans 15 amino acids. CDR3 residues: CASSDSHGWDSPLHF. CDR3 bases: TGTGCCAGCAGTGACTCACACGGGTGGGATTCACCCCTCCACTTT.

The chain joins TRBV7-2 to TRBJ1-3; 11 nucleotides line up with TRBD1. CDR1 is SGHTA and CDR2 is FQGNSA in the germline V gene. The V segment lost 8 bases and the J segment 3 bases; nucleotides outside the gene matches: 3. CDR3 length equals 14 residues. This CDR3 reads CASGTGGFGNTIYF. The CDR3 nucleotides are TGTGCCAGCGGGACAGGGGGATTTGGAAACACCATATATTTT.

The J gene is TRBJ2-4, the V gene TRBV2, with a tentative D call TRBD2 (6 bases). Looked up from germline, CDR1 is SNHLY and CDR2 is FYNNEI. The CDR3 totals 13 residues. Trimming left V 1 base short and J 7 bases short, with 8 bases between. CDR3 DNA: TGTGCCAGCAGTGAAGTAGCGGAGAACATTCAGTACTTC. Translating it yields CASSEVAENIQYF.

CDR3 region: CASSHRGEQFF. DNA for the CDR3: TGTGCCAGCAGCCACCGCGGTGAGCAGTTCTTC. The V and J genes are TRBV3-1 (or the pseudogene TRBV3-2) and TRBJ2-1, with D unresolved. V dropped 3 bases and J dropped 9 bases, with 6 bases sitting between them. The length of the CDR3 is 11 residues. CDR1 is LGHDT, CDR2 YNNKEL, per germline (reference sequence).

The chain employs TRBV9 and TRBJ2-3, with 8 nucleotides matching TRBD1. The CDR3 runs 15 residues. With V trimmed by 4 bases and J by 3 bases, 7 bases remained unmatched. Germline CDR1 and CDR2: SGDLS and YYNGEE. The CDR3 loop is CASSRDRGETDTQYF. CDR3 DNA: TGTGCCAGCAGCAGAGACAGGGGCGAGACAGATACGCAGTATTTT.